This T cell receptor (beta chain) was captured in a study of post-analysis software for immune sequencing data. Findings and limits, study-wide: Four to six TRBV segments were more frequent in patients than controls; TRBV5-6, TRBV5-1 and TRBV20-1 belonged to this group.

cDNA libraries of TCR beta carried unique molecular identifiers. TCRdb passed the PCR reads through MiXCR, listing each CDR3 protein once. The repertoire includes approximately 730,000 distinct CDR3 sequences, roughly 50% of them detected once, and roughly 5.2% sits in the top ten. Germline lookup yields CDR1 SGHRS and CDR2 YFSETQ. The CDR3 covers 15 residues. The V end lost 0 bases, the J end lost 2 bases, and 12 bases lay between the germline ends. Comments on this clonotype: Its cognate antigen is unknown.

This TCR came from a girl aged 5-17 years with multiple sclerosis. The sequenced material came from blood. The chain couples TRBV5-1 to TRBJ2-7, with D tentatively TRBD2 (6 bases). The CDR3 nucleotides read TGCGCCAGCAGCTTGGGTTCGGGGGTTACCTACGAGCAGTACTTC. It codes for CASSLGSGVTYEQYF.